These 28 T cell receptor beta chains came from one sample sequenced in a study of OX40 agonist ivuxolimab in advanced cancers. Here immunoSEQ multiplex PCR was the method, and the copy in TCRdb shows in-frame clones only, minus some. The table lists some 26,000 clones, about 76% of them singletons. The material was CD4+ or CD8+ T cells sorted from blood, obtained in a trial of the OX40 agonist ivuxolimab. The receptors stem from an adult with an advanced solid tumor such as melanoma, head and neck, liver or kidney cancer.

The chain combines TRBV13 with TRBJ2-1; 8 bases agree with TRBD2. The CDR3 length is 15 residues. With V trimmed by 4 bases and J by 2 bases, 4 bases remained unmatched. CDR1 and CDR2 from the germline V gene are PRHDT and FYEKMQ (reference sequence). CDR3 nucleotides: TGTGCCAGCAGCTCAAGCGGGGGTCCCTACAATGAGCAGTTCTTC. Translation gives CASSSSGGPYNEQFF. The entire variable domain, with the rest obtained from reference TRBV13 and TRBJ2-1, is as follows: AAGVIQSPRHLIKEKRETATLKCYPIPRHDTVYWYQQGPGQDPQFLISFYEKMQSDKGSIPDRFSAQQFSDYHSELNMSSLELGDSALYFCASSSSGGPYNEQFFGPGTRLTVL.

This chain uses TRBV6-5 with TRBJ1-2; possible D gene TRBD1, 5 bases. CDR3 size: 16 residues. V lost 0 bases, J lost 8 bases, and 19 bases lay in between. Germline CDR1 is MNHEY and CDR2 is SVGAGI. The CDR3 protein is CASSYSQGELFSGYTF. The CDR3 DNA is TGTGCCAGCAGTTACTCTCAAGGGGAATTGTTTTCGGGCTACACCTTC.

The chain carries TRBV2 and TRBJ2-1; 13 bases align to TRBD2. CDR3 length equals 17 residues. The ends lost 0 bases at V and 8 bases at J; junction bases unmatched: 7. CDR1 is SNHLY, CDR2 FYNNEI, per germline. CDR3 bases: TGTGCCAGCAGTGAAGCGGGGGTGGGACTAGCGGGATATGAGCAGTTCTTC. Amino acid sequence: CASSEAGVGLAGYEQFF.

The V call is TRBV4-1, the J call TRBJ2-1, with D perhaps TRBD1 (6 bases). Germline CDR1 MGHRA, CDR2 YSYEKL. CDR3 length equals 16 residues. V was trimmed by 0 bases and J by 6 bases, leaving 15 bases between them. The CDR3 DNA is TGCGCCAGCAGCCAAGATATAGGGGGTGCGCCCAATGAGCAGTTCTTC. This translates into CASSQDIGGAPNEQFF.

This clone came up once. This chain uses TRBV14 with TRBJ2-7; either TRBD1 or TRBD2 may supply D (6 bases each). The CDR3 runs to 14 residues. With 4 bases removed from V and 3 bases from J, the gap between germline ends came to 13 bases. The V gene's germline CDR1 is SGHDN and CDR2 FVKESK. CDR3 sequence (DNA): TGTGCCAGCAGCCCCACTGGGGGGCTCTACGAGCAGTACTTC. Translation: CASSPTGGLYEQYF.

This chain joins TRBV29-1 and TRBJ2-7; 12 bases line up with TRBD2. CDR3 length: 16 residues. The V gene end was trimmed by 1 base and the J gene end by 0 bases; junction bases not matched to a gene: 4. The germline V gene has CDR1 SQVTM and CDR2 ANQGSEA. The CDR3 sequence is CSVEGLAGAVSYEQYF. In DNA, the CDR3 is TGCAGCGTTGAAGGACTAGCGGGGGCAGTCTCCTACGAGCAGTACTTC.

This chain joins TRBV6-5 and TRBJ2-5; D gene uncertain. This CDR3 is built from 15 residues. Trimming took 1 base from V and 1 from J, leaving 10 bases between them. The germline gives CDR1 MNHEY, CDR2 SVGAGI. The CDR3 DNA reads as TGTGCCAGCAGTTACTTTGGACGGGTCCAAGAGACCCAGTACTTC. As protein: CASSYFGRVQETQYF.

The CDR3 DNA reads as TGCGCCAGCAGCCAAGCCTACACCTTGAGGGAGCAGTACTTC. Translated, it gives CASSQAYTLREQYF. This rearrangement joins TRBV4-1 to TRBJ2-7; D call uncertain. Trimming removed 1 base at V and 7 bases at J, with 14 bases between. The germline CDR1 and CDR2 sequences are MGHRA and YSYEKL. The CDR3 extends over 14 amino acids.

The V call is TRBV5-1, the J call TRBJ1-1, with D hard to call. This CDR3 has 11 residues. The germline CDR1 and CDR2 sequences are SGHRS and YFSETQ. V lost 0 bases, J lost 8 bases, and 5 bases lay in between. The CDR3 nucleotides read TGCGCCAGCAGCTTGGGGCAGGAAGCTTTCTTT. Its protein is CASSLGQEAFF.

The chain has TRBV6-6 and TRBJ1-2, with D hard to call. V lost 6 bases, J lost 4 bases, and 6 bases lay in between. CDR3 length: 11 residues. Germline CDR1 is MNHNY and CDR2 is SVGAGI (reference sequence). CDR3 in amino acids: CASRSSYGYTF. CDR3 nucleotide sequence: TGTGCCAGCAGGTCGTCCTATGGCTACACCTTC.

A note on this clone: At one boundary the junction diverges from the germline segment, which might be a read error. The gene calls are TRBV7-7 and TRBJ2-5; D is uncertain. The V gene's germline CDR1 is SSHAT and CDR2 FNYEAQ (reference sequence). This CDR3 has 14 residues. This CDR3 is CASSSGRIQETQYF. In DNA, the CDR3 is TGTGCTAGCAGCTCTGGACGGATTCAAGAGACCCAGTACTTC.

The chain joins TRBV6-5 to TRBJ1-6; D gene unclear. V lost 6 bases and J 4 bases, leaving 10 bases between the germline ends. This CDR3 comprises 14 residues. Looked up from germline, CDR1 is MNHEY and CDR2 is SVGAGI. The CDR3 region has the DNA TGTGCCAGCAGGTGGACCGAATATAATTCACCCCTCCACTTT. This encodes CASRWTEYNSPLHF.

V is TRBV15 and J is TRBJ2-6; D is perhaps TRBD2 (5 bases). The CDR3 is 13 residues long. Germline V gene sequence: CDR1 LNHNV, CDR2 YYDKDF (reference sequence). V was cut by 8 bases and J by 12 bases, with 17 bases left in between. DNA for the CDR3: TGTGCCACCGCAGACTCGGGGTCCTTCGTCCTGACTTTC. It is translated as CATADSGSFVLTF.

V and J are TRBV5-1 and TRBJ2-7, with 10 bases lining up with TRBD1. CDR1 SGHRS and CDR2 YFSETQ come from the germline V gene. This CDR3 comprises 14 residues. V lost 2 bases, J lost 4 bases, and 3 bases stayed unmatched. CDR3 nucleotides: TGCGCCAGCAGCTTCGGACAGGGGGAGTACGAGCAGTACTTC. This gives the protein CASSFGQGEYEQYF. Using reference TRBV5-1 and TRBJ2-7 for the parts outside the CDR3, the full variable domain is KAGVTQTPRYLIKTRGQQVTLSCSPISGHRSVSWYQQTPGQGLQFLFEYFSETQRNKGNFPGRFSGRQFSNSRSEMNVSTLELGDSALYLCASSFGQGEYEQYFGPGTRLTVT.

The chain employs TRBV5-4 and TRBJ2-5; TRBD1 matches at 7 bases. The V and J ends lost 2 bases and 3 bases, in that order; junction bases with no gene match: 4. In germline, CDR1 is SGHNT, CDR2 YYREEE (reference sequence). There are 14 residues in the CDR3. The CDR3 bases are TGTGCCAGCAGCTTTGACAGGGTTAAAGAGACCCAGTACTTC. Translating it yields CASSFDRVKETQYF.

The chain recombines TRBV7-9 with TRBJ2-7, with 11 bases that match TRBD1. The junction had 7 bases not matched to a gene; V was cut back by 5 bases and J by 4 bases. This CDR3 comprises 15 residues. The V gene's germline CDR1 is SEHNR and CDR2 FQNEAQ (reference sequence). Written as DNA, the CDR3 is TGTGCCAGCAGCGCGGAGGGACAGGGGGTGTACGAGCAGTACTTC. Residues: CASSAEGQGVYEQYF.

This clone was counted only a few times. The rearrangement uses TRBV19 and TRBJ1-1, with no clear D. CDR3 length: 11 residues. V lost 3 bases to trimming and J lost 3 bases, with 2 bases between them. The V gene's germline CDR1 is LNHDA and CDR2 SQIVND (reference sequence). CDR3 region: CASSIYTEAFF. In DNA form, the CDR3 reads TGTGCCAGTAGTATTTACACTGAAGCTTTCTTT.

V and J are TRBV13 and TRBJ1-1; maybe TRBD1 (6 bases). Trimming pared 4 bases from V and 1 base from J, leaving 10 bases between. The CDR3 length is 14 residues. Germline V gene lookup returns CDR1 PRHDT and CDR2 FYEKMQ (reference sequence). The CDR3 nucleotides are TGTGCCAGCAGCTCCCGGACAGAGAACACTGAAGCTTTCTTT. This translates into CASSSRTENTEAFF.

CDR3 DNA: TGTGCCAGCAGTTTCTCCCGGGACTCATACTATGGCTACACCTTC. It translates to CASSFSRDSYYGYTF. The chain carries TRBV28 and TRBJ1-2; D may be TRBD1 (5 bases). CDR1 and CDR2 (germline): MDHEN, SYDVKM. Trimming removed 3 bases from V and 3 bases from J, with 14 bases in between. This CDR3 region has 15 residues.

This sequence joins TRBV2 and TRBJ2-7; 8 bases are shared with TRBD2. The J segment lost 0 bases and the V segment lost 6 bases, leaving 4 bases of the junction unmatched. The CDR3 runs to 14 residues. Germline V gene sequence: CDR1 SNHLY, CDR2 FYNNEI. CDR3 residues: CASSIRGGSYEQYF. DNA for the CDR3: TGTGCCAGCAGCATCCGGGGGGGCTCCTACGAGCAGTACTTC.

This sequence joins TRBV9 and TRBJ1-1, with 7 bases that match TRBD1. Germline CDR1 reads SGDLS; CDR2 reads YYNGEE. The CDR3 has 15 amino acids. Losses at the gene ends were 0 bases for V and 1 base for J; bases not matched to a gene: 3. The CDR3 is CASSVESGGNTEAFF. In DNA form, the CDR3 reads TGTGCCAGCAGCGTAGAATCAGGGGGGAACACTGAAGCTTTCTTT.

The chain combines TRBV7-6 with TRBJ2-3, with 13 bases matching TRBD2. The CDR3 is made up of 19 amino acids. After removal of 5 bases from V and 2 bases from J, the junction contained 13 bases not matched to a gene. Germline V gene sequence: CDR1 SGHVS, CDR2 FNYEAQ. CDR3 in amino acids: CASSIRPRLAGGLTDTQYF. The CDR3 coding sequence is TGTGCCAGCAGCATAAGACCTCGACTAGCGGGAGGCCTCACAGATACGCAGTATTTT.

The chain employs TRBV19 and TRBJ2-1; 8 bases agree with TRBD2. From germline, CDR1 is LNHDA and CDR2 SQIVND (reference sequence). The CDR3 consists of 15 residues. V dropped 3 bases and J dropped 3; count of bases not matched to a gene: 4. CDR3 protein: CASSISGSGYNEQFF. Written as DNA, the CDR3 is TGTGCCAGTAGTATCAGCGGGAGCGGCTACAATGAGCAGTTCTTC.

The genes are TRBV6-5 and TRBJ2-7; maybe TRBD1 (6 bases). The V end lost 0 bases, the J end lost 5 bases, and 17 bases lay between the germline ends. The CDR3 extends over 16 amino acids. Germline CDR1 is MNHEY and CDR2 is SVGAGI. CDR3 DNA sequence: TGTGCCAGCAGTTACTCGATCGCCAGGGGCCTCAACGAGCAGTACTTC. It encodes CASSYSIARGLNEQYF.

Only one count was recorded for this clone. The chain uses TRBV7-2 and TRBJ2-5, with 10 bases matching TRBD1. The end of the DNA is better explained by TRBJ2-7, so the J call may be wrong. The CDR3 consists of 15 residues. Germline V CDR1 and CDR2: SGHTA, FQGNSA. This chain's CDR3 is CASSSRQGAIYEQYF. The DNA of the CDR3 is TGTGCCAGCAGCTCCCGACAGGGGGCCATCTACGAGCAGTACTTC.

The gene calls are TRBV5-1 and TRBJ1-1, with D tentatively TRBD1 (5 bases). The CDR3 covers 11 residues. V lost 6 bases and J lost 6, with 9 bases in between. Germline V gene sequence: CDR1 SGHRS, CDR2 YFSETQ. The CDR3 here is CASNWGAEAFF. Here the CDR3 DNA reads TGCGCCAGCAATTGGGGCGCTGAAGCTTTCTTT.

V gene TRBV28 combines with J gene TRBJ1-1; D remains ambiguous. This CDR3 has 16 residues. CDR1 and CDR2 from the germline V gene are MDHEN and SYDVKM. V lost 2 bases and J 0 bases, leaving 13 bases between the germline ends. CDR3 bases: TGTGCCAGCAGTTTAATCTATAGGAACATGAACACTGAAGCTTTCTTT. Amino acid sequence: CASSLIYRNMNTEAFF.

The chain links TRBV14 to TRBJ2-7, with no clear D. Trimming stripped 0 bases from V and 4 bases from J, with 1 base between. Germline loops: CDR1 SGHDN, CDR2 FVKESK. The CDR3 is made up of 11 amino acids. The DNA for the CDR3 is TGTGCCAGCAGCCAAGATTACGAGCAGTACTTC. It translates to CASSQDYEQYF.